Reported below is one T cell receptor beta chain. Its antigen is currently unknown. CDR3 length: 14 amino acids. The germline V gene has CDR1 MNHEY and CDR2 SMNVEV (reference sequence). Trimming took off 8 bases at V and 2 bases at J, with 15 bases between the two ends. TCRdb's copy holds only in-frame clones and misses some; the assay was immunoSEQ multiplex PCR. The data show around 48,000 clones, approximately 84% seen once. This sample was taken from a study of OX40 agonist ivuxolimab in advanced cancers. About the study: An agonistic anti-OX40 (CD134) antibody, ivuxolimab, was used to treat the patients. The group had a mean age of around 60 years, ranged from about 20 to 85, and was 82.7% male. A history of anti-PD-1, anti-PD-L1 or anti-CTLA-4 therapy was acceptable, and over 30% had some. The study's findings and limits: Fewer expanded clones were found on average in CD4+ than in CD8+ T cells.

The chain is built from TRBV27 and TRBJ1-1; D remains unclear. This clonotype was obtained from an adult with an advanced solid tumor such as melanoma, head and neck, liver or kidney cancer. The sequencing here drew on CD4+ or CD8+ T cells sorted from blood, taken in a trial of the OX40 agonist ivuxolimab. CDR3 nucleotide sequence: TGTGCCAGCTATCTGCTATCCGGCAACACTGAAGCTTTCTTT. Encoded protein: CASYLLSGNTEAFF.